This is a list of T cell receptor beta chains from one sample in a study of T cells after yellow fever vaccination. Each CDR3 protein gets one entry after TCRdb re-called the 5' RACE reads with MiXCR. The data show hundreds of thousands of distinct CDR3 sequences, roughly a sixth seen once. This specimen was PBMCs, taken 5 to 6 days after the first yellow fever vaccination. The receptors originated from a man between 18 and 29 years old who received the YFV17D yellow fever vaccine. Both conserved end residues are trimmed from each CDR3. D genes are given only for firm matches. Clone size appears in some rows only: once, few, many, or a class for an expanded clone.

d_call v_call clone_size cdr3_aa
TRBD1 TRBV7-2 NA ASSIWDRGDNEQF
TRBD1 TRBV5-1 NA ASSRTGPGEKLF
NA TRBV5-1 few ASSSDREGTQY
NA TRBV12-3/TRBV12-4 NA ASSLVTEKLF
NA TRBV27 few ASSQLDRPYEQY
NA TRBV4-1 NA ASSQVERGQF
NA TRBV12-3/TRBV12-4 few ASSLMGAGNSPLH
NA TRBV5-4 few ASSSTRVFNNEQF
TRBD1 TRBV12-3/TRBV12-4 many ASRGTGVNYGYT
TRBD1 TRBV7-2 NA ASSLGGRGNGQPQH
NA TRBV12-3/TRBV12-4 NA ASSPLRGRHSNQPQH
NA TRBV7-2 NA ASATRTSGNTIY
NA TRBV2 NA ASSEQGQLSTEAF
NA TRBV6-2/TRBV6-3 many ASSYGGGANVLT
NA TRBV4-1 few ASSQDPGWSNEQF
NA TRBV20-1 few SAHPPGRLYNEQF
NA TRBV5-1 few ASSLAGSSEKLF
NA TRBV7-9 NA ASSPSRRRLTDTQY
TRBD2 TRBV7-2 NA ASSLRGGYEQY
NA TRBV15 few ATSRVPRRKGTYGYT
NA TRBV4-3 NA ASSQEAQTGYEQY
NA TRBV20-1 few SARKDTMYGYT
NA TRBV7-6 few ASRVHELNTEAF
NA TRBV5-1 NA ASSWTPTGTDTQY
TRBD2 TRBV6-2/TRBV6-3 few ASSYPRDRAGEGRRTQY
NA TRBV11-3 few ASSLGPPAYNSPLH